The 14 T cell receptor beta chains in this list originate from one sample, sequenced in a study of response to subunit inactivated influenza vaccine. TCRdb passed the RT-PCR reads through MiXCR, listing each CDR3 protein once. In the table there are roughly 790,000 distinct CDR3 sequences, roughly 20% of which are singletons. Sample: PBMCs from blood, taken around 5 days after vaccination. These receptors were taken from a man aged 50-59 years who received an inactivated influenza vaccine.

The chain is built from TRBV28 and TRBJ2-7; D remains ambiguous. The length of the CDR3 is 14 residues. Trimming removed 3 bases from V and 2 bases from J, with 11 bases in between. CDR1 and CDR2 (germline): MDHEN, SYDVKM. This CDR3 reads CASSFVAGTYEQYF. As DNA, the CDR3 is TGTGCCAGCAGTTTTGTGGCCGGTACCTACGAGCAGTACTTC.

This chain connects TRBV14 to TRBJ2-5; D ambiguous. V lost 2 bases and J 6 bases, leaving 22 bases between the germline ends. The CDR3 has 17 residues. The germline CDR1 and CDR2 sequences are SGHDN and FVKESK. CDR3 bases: TGTGCCAGCAGCCAACACAGCCGATCAAGAGGCCTGAAGACCCAGTACTTC. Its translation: CASSQHSRSRGLKTQYF.

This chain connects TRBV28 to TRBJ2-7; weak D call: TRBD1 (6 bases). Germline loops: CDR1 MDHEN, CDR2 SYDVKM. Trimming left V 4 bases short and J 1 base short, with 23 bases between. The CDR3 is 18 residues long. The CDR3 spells CASSSRTDWGRGSYEQYF. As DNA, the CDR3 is TGTGCCAGCAGTTCACGGACAGACTGGGGTAGGGGGTCCTACGAGCAGTACTTC.

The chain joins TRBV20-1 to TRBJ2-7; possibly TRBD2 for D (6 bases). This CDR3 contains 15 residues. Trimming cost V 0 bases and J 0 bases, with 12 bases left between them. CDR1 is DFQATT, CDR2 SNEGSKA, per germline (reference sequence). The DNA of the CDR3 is TGCAGTGCTAGAGATAGGGACGGGAGCTCCTACGAGCAGTACTTC. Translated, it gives CSARDRDGSSYEQYF.

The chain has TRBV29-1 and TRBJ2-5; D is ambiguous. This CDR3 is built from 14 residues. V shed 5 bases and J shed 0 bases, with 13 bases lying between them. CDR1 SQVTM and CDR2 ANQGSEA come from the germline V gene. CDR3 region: CSVWMVGYQETQYF. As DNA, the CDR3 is TGCAGCGTTTGGATGGTGGGGTACCAAGAGACCCAGTACTTC.

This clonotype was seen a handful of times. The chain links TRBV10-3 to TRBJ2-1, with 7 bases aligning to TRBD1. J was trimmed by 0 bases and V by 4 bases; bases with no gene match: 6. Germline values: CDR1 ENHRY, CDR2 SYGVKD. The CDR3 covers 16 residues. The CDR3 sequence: CAISGDRVDSYNEQFF. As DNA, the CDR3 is TGTGCCATCAGTGGCGACAGGGTGGACTCCTACAATGAGCAGTTCTTC.

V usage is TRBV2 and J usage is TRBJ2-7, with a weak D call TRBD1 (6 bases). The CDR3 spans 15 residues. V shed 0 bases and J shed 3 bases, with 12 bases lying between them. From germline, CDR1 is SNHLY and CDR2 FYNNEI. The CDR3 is CASSEASGVFYEQYF. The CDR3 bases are TGTGCCAGCAGTGAAGCGTCAGGGGTATTCTACGAGCAGTACTTC.

CDR3 nucleotides: TGCGCCAGCAGCTTGGAACAGACAAACGTGAAGACCCAGTACTTC. This codes for CASSLEQTNVKTQYF. The chain employs TRBV5-1 and TRBJ2-5; D call uncertain. V lost 0 bases and J lost 6, with 15 bases in between. Germline V gives CDR1 SGHRS, CDR2 YFSETQ. The CDR3 extends over 15 amino acids. Full variable domain (outside the CDR3, taken from reference TRBV5-1 and TRBJ2-5): KAGVTQTPRYLIKTRGQQVTLSCSPISGHRSVSWYQQTPGQGLQFLFEYFSETQRNKGNFPGRFSGRQFSNSRSEMNVSTLELGDSALYLCASSLEQTNVKTQYFGPGTRLLVL.

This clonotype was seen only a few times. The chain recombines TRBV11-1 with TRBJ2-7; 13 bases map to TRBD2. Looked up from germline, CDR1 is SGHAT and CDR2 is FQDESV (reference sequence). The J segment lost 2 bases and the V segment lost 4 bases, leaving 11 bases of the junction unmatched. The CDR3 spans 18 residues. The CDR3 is CASSSRTSGGAPTYEQYF. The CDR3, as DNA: TGTGCCAGCAGCTCAAGGACTAGCGGGGGCGCCCCAACCTACGAGCAGTACTTC.

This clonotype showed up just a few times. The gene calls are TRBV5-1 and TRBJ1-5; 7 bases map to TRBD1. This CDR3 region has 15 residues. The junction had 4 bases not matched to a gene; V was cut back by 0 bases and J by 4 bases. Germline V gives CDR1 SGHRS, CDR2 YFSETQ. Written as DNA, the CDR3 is TGCGCCAGCAGCTTGGGGACAGGCCAAAATCAGCCCCAGCATTTT. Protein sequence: CASSLGTGQNQPQHF.

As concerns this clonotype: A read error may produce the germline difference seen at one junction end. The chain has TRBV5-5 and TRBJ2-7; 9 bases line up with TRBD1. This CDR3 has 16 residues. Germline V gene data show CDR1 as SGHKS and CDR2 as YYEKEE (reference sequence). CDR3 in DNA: TGTGCCAGCAGCTTGACTCCGGGACAGGGAACCTACGAGCATTACTTC. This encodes CASSLTPGQGTYEHYF.

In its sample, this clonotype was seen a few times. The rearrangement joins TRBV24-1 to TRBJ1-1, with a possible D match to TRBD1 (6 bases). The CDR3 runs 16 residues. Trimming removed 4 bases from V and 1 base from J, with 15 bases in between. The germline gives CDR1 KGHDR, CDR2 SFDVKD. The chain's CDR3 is CATSETPGHWNTEAFF. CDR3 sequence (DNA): TGTGCCACCAGTGAAACTCCGGGACACTGGAACACTGAAGCTTTCTTT.

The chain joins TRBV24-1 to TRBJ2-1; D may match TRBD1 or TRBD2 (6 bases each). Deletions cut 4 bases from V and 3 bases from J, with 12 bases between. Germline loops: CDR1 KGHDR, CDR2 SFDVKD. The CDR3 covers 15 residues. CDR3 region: CATSDLQGGYNEQFF. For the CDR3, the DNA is TGTGCCACCAGTGACCTACAGGGAGGCTACAATGAGCAGTTCTTC.

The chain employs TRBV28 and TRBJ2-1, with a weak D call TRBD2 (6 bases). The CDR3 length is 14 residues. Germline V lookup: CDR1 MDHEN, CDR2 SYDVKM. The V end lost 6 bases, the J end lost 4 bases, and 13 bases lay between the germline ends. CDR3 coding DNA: TGTGCCAGCAGCCAAGGGGCGGGGTACAATGAGCAGTTCTTC. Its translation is CASSQGAGYNEQFF.